Below, one TCR beta chain is given with its context. This sample is part of a study of blood T cell repertoires in COVID-19. Study-level information: Spain, Italy and the United States supplied samples that represented acute and convalescent COVID-19.

Only in-frame clones appear in the TCRdb table, and some are missing; sequencing was by immunoSEQ multiplex PCR. This sample has 150,000 to 200,000 clones; over 70% occur once, and the top ten carry approximately 3%. V shed 5 bases, J shed 3 bases, and the junction held 4 bases outside the gene matches. Germline loops: CDR1 SGHNT, CDR2 YENEEA. CDR3 length equals 14 residues. The rearrangement uses TRBV11-3 and TRBJ1-2; 9 nucleotides line up with TRBD1. Material for sequencing was peripheral blood. This TCR came from a man in his 70s with acute or convalescent COVID-19. For the CDR3, the DNA is TGTGCCAGCAGCCCGGGACAGGGAGACTATGGCTACACCTTC. This codes for CASSPGQGDYGYTF.